The T cell receptor beta chain under discussion was sequenced for a study of cytomegalovirus exposure and HLA in healthy donors. PCR involved 60 Vbeta and 13 Jbeta primers. Method: immunoSEQ multiplex PCR; TCRdb's copy keeps in-frame clones and lacks some. The listing records about 130,000 clones. CDR1 and CDR2 (germline): MGHRA, YSYEKL. This CDR3 has 14 amino acids. The V end lost 0 bases, the J end lost 6 bases, and 8 bases lay between the germline ends. The genes are TRBV4-1 and TRBJ2-2; perhaps TRBD1 as D (5 bases). The sequence derives from a woman in her forties in good health and CMV-seropositive. Material for sequencing was PBMCs. CDR3: CASSQELGPGELFF. The CDR3 DNA reads as TGCGCCAGCAGCCAAGAACTGGGGCCCGGGGAGCTGTTTTTT.